This T cell receptor beta chain was observed in a study of a mutant IDH1 vaccine in newly diagnosed glioma. Overall study: Investigators started vaccination 4-6 weeks after radiotherapy alone, or with temozolomide cycles. Overall study results and limits: Pseudoprogression seemed unrelated to changes in top peripheral T cell clonotypes.

A remark on this clone: Its cognate antigen is unknown.

CDR1 SGHAT and CDR2 FQNNGV come from the germline V gene. The CDR3 spans 16 residues. V was trimmed by 4 bases and J by 0 bases, leaving 15 bases between them. The assay was immunoSEQ multiplex PCR, and TCRdb's table has in-frame clones only and misses some. The profile covers approximately 31,000 clones, with about four fifths appearing a single time and roughly 3.1% taken by the ten largest. The sample's time point: week 35, safety follow-up. Topical imiquimod was applied with each vaccine dose, which held 300 ug of mutant IDH1 20-mer peptide. The study gave patients eight vaccinations in weeks 1, 3, 5, 7, 11, 15, 19, 23.

This receptor was identified in a man aged 35 to 55 with glioma. Some clones in this sample may be carry-over from other donors' samples. The J gene is TRBJ1-1, the V gene TRBV11-2, with TRBD1 as a possible D gene (6 bases). Specimen: PBMCs, collected from a glioma patient whose treatment included an IDH1 peptide vaccine. The CDR3 region is CASSSRPGHMNTEAFF. CDR3 DNA sequence: TGTGCCAGCAGCTCACGACCGGGACACATGAACACTGAAGCTTTCTTT.